The rows below give T cell receptor beta chains drawn from one sample of a study of chemoradiotherapy in HPV16-positive cancers. Method: immunoSEQ multiplex PCR; TCRdb's copy keeps in-frame clones and lacks some. The table lists 9,500 to 15,000 clones, roughly nine tenths of them singletons. The source was blood, collected from a patient who underwent chemoradiotherapy. Receptors were obtained from a human donor with HPV-associated anogenital cancer. CDR3s include the opening cysteine and the closing phenylalanine or tryptophan. The D gene is left open where the match is weak. Only part of the rows carry a size: once, few, many, or a class if the clone is expanded.

d_call: -; clone_size: -; j_call: TRBJ2-1; v_call: TRBV19; cdr3_nt: TGTGCCAGTAACAACCCCGAGGGGCACAATGAGCAGTTCTTC; cdr3_aa: CASNNPEGHNEQFF
d_call: -; clone_size: -; j_call: TRBJ1-6; v_call: TRBV7-2; cdr3_nt: TGTGCCAGCAGCTTATATCGAGGGGGTAATTCACCCCTCCACTTT; cdr3_aa: CASSLYRGGNSPLHF
d_call: TRBD2; clone_size: -; j_call: TRBJ2-1; v_call: TRBV19; cdr3_nt: TGTGCCAGTAATCCGGGGGGGCCGTACAATGAGCAGTTCTTC; cdr3_aa: CASNPGGPYNEQFF
d_call: -; clone_size: -; j_call: TRBJ1-4; v_call: TRBV6-1; cdr3_nt: TGTGCCAGCAGAAGTGCGACAACTAATGAAAAACTGTTTTTT; cdr3_aa: CASRSATTNEKLFF
d_call: -; clone_size: -; j_call: TRBJ2-1; v_call: TRBV6-5; cdr3_nt: TGTGCCAGCAGTTACCCGAGTGCCTGGGGGGCTGAGCAGTTCTTC; cdr3_aa: CASSYPSAWGAEQFF
d_call: TRBD2; clone_size: few; j_call: TRBJ2-7; v_call: TRBV9; cdr3_nt: TGTGCCAGCAGCGAGGGAGGGGAGGCTACCTACGAGCAGTACTTC; cdr3_aa: CASSEGGEATYEQYF
d_call: -; clone_size: once; j_call: TRBJ1-1; v_call: TRBV29-1; cdr3_nt: TGCAGCGTTGGGGGGGGAATGAACACTGAAGCTTTCTTT; cdr3_aa: CSVGGGMNTEAFF
d_call: TRBD1; clone_size: -; j_call: TRBJ2-7; v_call: TRBV11-3; cdr3_nt: TGTGCCAGCAGCTTATCCGGGACAGGGGGGTCCGAGCAGTACTTC; cdr3_aa: CASSLSGTGGSEQYF
d_call: -; clone_size: -; j_call: TRBJ1-6; v_call: TRBV18; cdr3_nt: TGTGCCAGCTCGGGGAATAATTCACCCCTCCACTTT; cdr3_aa: CASSGNNSPLHF
d_call: TRBD1; clone_size: -; j_call: TRBJ1-1; v_call: TRBV6-4; cdr3_nt: TGTGCCAGCAGCCGAGACAGGGAGGCTGAAGCTTTCTTT; cdr3_aa: CASSRDREAEAFF
d_call: -; clone_size: -; j_call: TRBJ1-4; v_call: TRBV5-6; cdr3_nt: TGTGCCAGCAGCTTCCAATACTCAAATGAAAAACTGTTTTTT; cdr3_aa: CASSFQYSNEKLFF
d_call: -; clone_size: -; j_call: TRBJ2-5; v_call: TRBV7-6; cdr3_nt: TGTGCCAGCAGCTCGACAGGACAAGAGACCCAGTACTTC; cdr3_aa: CASSSTGQETQYF
d_call: TRBD2; clone_size: -; j_call: TRBJ2-3; v_call: TRBV5-6; cdr3_nt: TGTGCCAGCAGCTTGGTGCGGGGGGGCTTTTGGAGCACAGATACGCAGTATTTT; cdr3_aa: CASSLVRGGFWSTDTQYF
d_call: -; clone_size: -; j_call: TRBJ1-6; v_call: TRBV4-3; cdr3_nt: TGCGCCAGCAGCCAAGTTAGTCCTTCACCCCTCCACTTT; cdr3_aa: CASSQVSPSPLHF
d_call: -; clone_size: -; j_call: TRBJ2-2; v_call: TRBV4-1; cdr3_nt: TGCGCCAGCAGCCACATTCGGGGGTCCTTAACCCTGCGGGAAGAGCTGTTTTTT; cdr3_aa: CASSHIRGSLTLREELFF
d_call: -; clone_size: once; j_call: TRBJ2-1; v_call: TRBV11-3; cdr3_nt: TGTGCCAGCAGCTCGGTCGAGGTCCATGAGCAGTTCTTC; cdr3_aa: CASSSVEVHEQFF
d_call: -; clone_size: -; j_call: TRBJ1-1; v_call: TRBV4-2; cdr3_nt: TGTGCCAGCAGCCAAGATCCCCGGCTTGAAGCTTTCTTT; cdr3_aa: CASSQDPRLEAFF
d_call: -; clone_size: once; j_call: TRBJ2-1; v_call: TRBV6-4; cdr3_nt: TGTGCCAGCAGTGGTTCGGGGGCCGGTGAGCAGTTCTTC; cdr3_aa: CASSGSGAGEQFF
d_call: -; clone_size: -; j_call: TRBJ1-1; v_call: TRBV5-4; cdr3_nt: TGTGCCAGCAGCCCGGAGGGGCGTGAAGCTTTCTTT; cdr3_aa: CASSPEGREAFF
d_call: TRBD1; clone_size: -; j_call: TRBJ1-1; v_call: TRBV19; cdr3_nt: TGTGCCAGTAGTATGGACCCAGGGGGCTCGGTCTTAGGAGCTTTCTTT; cdr3_aa: CASSMDPGGSVLGAFF
d_call: -; clone_size: -; j_call: TRBJ2-7; v_call: TRBV6-5; cdr3_nt: TGTGCCAGCAGCTCGGGACTCCTTGGGGAGCAGTACTTC; cdr3_aa: CASSSGLLGEQYF
d_call: TRBD1; clone_size: -; j_call: TRBJ2-7; v_call: TRBV7-2; cdr3_nt: TGTGCCAGCAGCTTTGGGACAGCAACCTACGAGCAGTACTTC; cdr3_aa: CASSFGTATYEQYF
d_call: TRBD2; clone_size: -; j_call: TRBJ2-3; v_call: TRBV11-2; cdr3_nt: TGTGCCAGCAGCGCGACTAGCGGGGGCACAGATACGCAGTATTTT; cdr3_aa: CASSATSGGTDTQYF
d_call: -; clone_size: -; j_call: TRBJ2-1; v_call: TRBV7-9; cdr3_nt: TGTGCCAGCAGCTCCCGAGGGGGCGGGGGGTACAATGAGCAGTTCTTC; cdr3_aa: CASSSRGGGGYNEQFF
d_call: TRBD1; clone_size: -; j_call: TRBJ2-7; v_call: TRBV2; cdr3_nt: TGTGCCAGCAGGGACAGGGGCTACGAGCAGTACTTC; cdr3_aa: CASRDRGYEQYF
d_call: -; clone_size: -; j_call: TRBJ1-1; v_call: TRBV7-6; cdr3_nt: TGTGCCAGCAGCTTATCCCAGAGGACTGAAGCTTTCTTT; cdr3_aa: CASSLSQRTEAFF
d_call: -; clone_size: -; j_call: TRBJ2-7; v_call: TRBV7-8; cdr3_nt: TGTGCCAGCAGCTTTAGTAGACAGAGAGCCTACGAGCAGTACTTC; cdr3_aa: CASSFSRQRAYEQYF
d_call: -; clone_size: -; j_call: TRBJ2-3; v_call: TRBV10-3; cdr3_nt: TGTGCCATCAGTGAGTCGGTCGATACGCAGTATTTT; cdr3_aa: CAISESVDTQYF
d_call: -; clone_size: -; j_call: TRBJ2-1; v_call: TRBV5-6; cdr3_nt: TGTGCCAGCAGCTTCGGAACTGGGCAGTTCTTC; cdr3_aa: CASSFGTGQFF
d_call: -; clone_size: -; j_call: TRBJ1-2; v_call: TRBV2; cdr3_nt: TGTGCCAGCAGTGAAAGAGCGGGGCCTGGCTACACCTTC; cdr3_aa: CASSERAGPGYTF
d_call: -; clone_size: -; j_call: TRBJ2-2; v_call: TRBV7-2; cdr3_nt: TGTGCCAGCAGCCGACCGGGCGCCGGGGAGCTGTTTTTT; cdr3_aa: CASSRPGAGELFF